The rows below give T cell receptor beta chains drawn from one sample of a study of shared clonotypes between healthy human individuals. Profiled with immunoSEQ multiplex PCR; TCRdb holds only in-frame clones, not every one. The profile covers hundreds of thousands of clones, with 95% to 98% appearing a single time and around 0.3% taken by the ten largest. The sequenced sample consisted of naive CD8+ T cells sorted from blood. These receptors were obtained from a man aged 25 to 40 in good health. Both conserved end residues are part of each CDR3.

j_call v_call cdr3_aa
TRBJ2-7 TRBV27 CASSSLASYEQYF
TRBJ2-5 TRBV15 CATSRGDDRQETQYF
TRBJ2-1 TRBV4-1 CASSQGASGRVYNEQFF
TRBJ2-7 TRBV27 CATITGLAGTYEQYF
TRBJ2-1 TRBV28 CASSRGLHNEQFF
TRBJ2-2 TRBV7-9 CASRPPGQGTTGELFF
TRBJ2-7 TRBV4-1 CASSQDPNEQYF
TRBJ2-2 TRBV6-1 CASRAVNTGELFF
TRBJ1-2 TRBV2 CASRGDRGLSDYGYTF
TRBJ1-2 TRBV28 CASLGTGPPYGYTF
TRBJ1-5 TRBV16 CASSQSLDGNQPQHF
TRBJ2-7 TRBV7-2 CASSFLVSGAYEQYF
TRBJ2-1 TRBV19 CASSIFSLARGNNEQFF
TRBJ1-2 TRBV27 CASRSAWAGDNYGYTF
TRBJ2-2 TRBV9 CASSALAGAGELFF
TRBJ2-7 TRBV28 CASSLGTGGYEQYF
TRBJ2-7 TRBV4-1 CASSLRTGHTYEQYF
TRBJ1-3 TRBV18 CASSPLPGPGSGNTIYF
TRBJ2-7 TRBV6-6 CASSSPGGYEQYF
TRBJ1-1 TRBV25-1 CASSLGYTEAFF
TRBJ2-7 TRBV27 CASSFGSGGRYEQYF
TRBJ1-2 TRBV12-5 CASGSPSYGYTF
TRBJ2-5 TRBV9 CASSVDTQQETQYF
TRBJ2-3 TRBV28 CASTMGQAITDTQYF